The 10 T cell receptor beta chains below all came from one sample that was sequenced in a study of blood T cell repertoires in COVID-19. The method was immunoSEQ multiplex PCR; TCRdb's version includes in-frame clones alone and lacks a portion of them. The data show around 130,000 clones, with more than 75% seen just once and roughly 3.6% held by the top ten. Sequencing was performed on peripheral blood. All receptors derive from an older woman with acute or convalescent COVID-19.

This chain links TRBV7-3 with TRBJ1-1; TRBD1 might be the D (5 bases). Germline CDR1 SGHTA, CDR2 FQGTGA. CDR3 length equals 15 residues. V was cut by 2 bases and J by 1 base, with 11 bases left in between. CDR3 protein: CASSLEGAANTEAFF. The DNA for the CDR3 is TGTGCCAGCAGCTTAGAAGGGGCGGCGAACACTGAAGCTTTCTTT.

V and J are TRBV12-3 or TRBV12-4 and TRBJ2-3; possible D gene TRBD1, 6 bases. The CDR3 contains 12 residues. V was cut by 7 bases and J by 11 bases, with 16 bases left in between. CDR3 DNA sequence: TGTGCCAGCACCATACCGGGACACAGGCAGTATTTT. Translating it yields CASTIPGHRQYF.

The V call is TRBV19, the J call TRBJ1-5, with D possibly being TRBD1 (6 bases). The CDR3 has 15 amino acids. CDR1 LNHDA and CDR2 SQIVND come from the germline V gene (reference sequence). V was shortened by 3 bases and J by 6 bases, with 15 bases between the two germline ends. As DNA, the CDR3 is TGTGCCAGTAGTATGATTCAGGGGTCCCCTCAGCCCCAGCATTTT. The encoded protein is CASSMIQGSPQPQHF.

This clone has just a few counts. This chain joins TRBV5-8 and TRBJ1-1; D call uncertain. Trimming shortened V by 0 bases and J by 7 bases, and 10 bases separated the two germline ends. CDR1 and CDR2 (germline): SGHTS, YDEGEE. This CDR3 is 13 amino acids long. The chain's CDR3 is CASSLEVRSEAFF. The CDR3 coding sequence is TGTGCCAGCAGCTTGGAAGTCCGGAGTGAAGCTTTCTTT. Full variable domain (remainder filled in from reference TRBV5-8 and TRBJ1-1): EAGVTQSPTHLIKTRGQQATLRCSPISGHTSVYWYQQALGLGLQFLLWYDEGEERNRGNFPPRFSGRQFPNYSSELNVNALELEDSALYLCASSLEVRSEAFFGQGTRLTVV.

In DNA, the CDR3 is TGTGCCAGCAATTTCGTACAGGGGTCCCCTCAGCCCCAGCATTTT. This gives the protein CASNFVQGSPQPQHF. The chain employs TRBV2 and TRBJ1-5; 7 nucleotides line up with TRBD1. The ends lost 7 bases at V and 6 bases at J; junction bases unmatched: 12. Germline V CDR1 and CDR2: SNHLY, FYNNEI. The CDR3 consists of 15 residues.

The chain couples TRBV5-4 to TRBJ1-3; 9 bases align to TRBD1. V shed 4 bases, J shed 2 bases, and the junction held 7 bases outside the gene matches. This CDR3 region has 16 residues. The germline CDR1 and CDR2 sequences are SGHNT and YYREEE (reference sequence). This chain's CDR3 is CASSRRQGVAGNTIYF. CDR3 sequence (DNA): TGTGCCAGCAGCCGAAGACAGGGGGTCGCTGGAAACACCATATATTTT.

This chain connects TRBV6-2 or TRBV6-3 to TRBJ2-3, with TRBD2 identical over 8 bases. Germline V gene sequence: CDR1 MNHEY, CDR2 SVGEGT. V shed 6 bases and J 5 bases; nucleotides not matched to a gene: 10. This CDR3 is 15 amino acids long. CDR3 sequence (DNA): TGTGCCAGCAGCTCCTCTGGACTAGCCCAAGATACGCAGTATTTT. Protein: CASSSSGLAQDTQYF.

Points on this clone: The sample holds other DNA sequences that translate to the same CDR3. The chain joins TRBV18 to TRBJ1-1; D possibly corresponds to TRBD1 (5 bases). CDR3 length equals 14 residues. V was trimmed by 3 bases and J by 0 bases, leaving 8 bases between them. Germline CDR1 is KGHSH and CDR2 is LQKENI. The DNA of the CDR3 is TGTGCCAGCTCACCCGGACAAATGAACACTGAAGCTTTCTTT. Its translation is CASSPGQMNTEAFF. The variable domain in full, with the rest retrieved from reference TRBV18 and TRBJ1-1, is NAGVMQNPRHLVRRRGQEARLRCSPMKGHSHVYWYRQLPEEGLKFMVYLQKENIIDESGMPKERFSAEFPKEGPSILRIQQVVRGDSAAYFCASSPGQMNTEAFFGQGTRLTVV.

This chain connects TRBV4-2 to TRBJ2-2, with a possible D match to TRBD2 (6 bases). Germline V gene lookup returns CDR1 LGHNA and CDR2 YNFKEQ. This CDR3 is 16 amino acids long. Trimming stripped 1 base from V and 7 bases from J, with 16 bases between. CDR3 region: CASSQAGGPLDGELFF. The CDR3 nucleotides read TGTGCCAGCAGCCAAGCAGGAGGGCCTCTGGACGGGGAGCTGTTTTTT.

This chain uses TRBV6-2 or TRBV6-3 with TRBJ1-1; no definite D call. V was cut by 5 bases and J by 8 bases, with 12 bases left in between. CDR3 length: 12 residues. The germline gives CDR1 MNHEY, CDR2 SVGEGT. In nucleotides, the CDR3 is TGTGCCAGCAGTATGACTCTAACGGAAGCTTTCTTT. Its translation is CASSMTLTEAFF.